A selection of T cell receptor beta chains follows, all from one sample in a study of shared clonotypes between healthy human individuals. TCRdb's table, derived via immunoSEQ multiplex PCR, lists solely in-frame clones and lacks some. Among about 2.2 million clones listed, 85% to 95% were seen once. Sequenced input: naive CD8+ T cells from PBMCs. The receptors shown here come from a man in his late teens or twenties in good health. Some clones in this sample may be carry-over from other donors' samples. CDR3s include the opening cysteine and the closing phenylalanine or tryptophan. A D gene is named only where the DNA matches it firmly. Where a row states a size, it is once, few, many or the class of an expanded clone; other rows omit it.

cdr3_aa | cdr3_nt | j_call | clone_size | v_call | d_call
CASSFRPTSGTYEQYF | TGTGCCAGCAGCTTCCGACCGACTAGCGGGACATACGAGCAGTACTTC | TRBJ2-7 | once | TRBV9 | TRBD2
CASTYEGDTQYF | TGTGCCAGCACCTACGAGGGAGATACGCAGTATTTT | TRBJ2-3 | . | TRBV2 | .
CASSRHRGSNEQYF | TGTGCCAGCAGTCGCCACAGGGGGTCGAACGAGCAGTACTTC | TRBJ2-7 | few | TRBV28 | TRBD1
CASSLEGDRGWEGDTQYF | TGTGCCAGCAGCTTAGAAGGGGACAGGGGTTGGGAGGGAGATACGCAGTATTTT | TRBJ2-3 | . | TRBV7-8 | TRBD1
CASSHTGADSGANVLTF | TGTGCCAGCAGCCATACAGGGGCCGACTCTGGGGCCAACGTCCTGACTTTC | TRBJ2-6 | . | TRBV4-2 | TRBD1
CASSYRGHNQPQHF | TGTGCCAGCAGTTACCGAGGACACAATCAGCCCCAGCATTTT | TRBJ1-5 | few | TRBV6-5 | .
CASSPQGQGSGYGYTF | TGTGCCAGCAGCCCGCAGGGACAGGGGAGCGGCTATGGCTACACCTTC | TRBJ1-2 | . | TRBV7-9 | TRBD1
CASRSEGGTEAFF | TGCGCCAGCCGCTCCGAGGGAGGGACTGAAGCTTTCTTT | TRBJ1-1 | . | TRBV5-1 | .
CASSRGGVRSYEQYF | TGTGCCAGCTCCAGGGGAGGTGTGAGATCCTACGAGCAGTACTTC | TRBJ2-7 | . | TRBV9 | .
CASSPAGEGYTF | TGCGCCAGCAGCCCCGCGGGGGAAGGCTACACCTTC | TRBJ1-2 | . | TRBV5-1 | .
CASSLTRRGNTEAFF | TGCGCCAGCAGCTTGACTCGGAGGGGGAACACTGAAGCTTTCTTT | TRBJ1-1 | . | TRBV5-1 | .
CASSLTGGRSNYGYTF | TGTGCCAGCAGCTTAACGGGTGGCAGGTCTAACTATGGCTACACCTTC | TRBJ1-2 | . | TRBV7-3 | .
CASSLTTPGLAGREQFF | TGCGCCAGCAGCCTTACGACCCCGGGACTAGCGGGACGAGAGCAGTTCTTC | TRBJ2-1 | . | TRBV5-1 | TRBD2
CASRRHGAGELFF | TGTGCCAGCAGGAGACACGGAGCCGGGGAGCTGTTTTTT | TRBJ2-2 | . | TRBV28 | .
CASSDKLSQPQHF | TGTGCCAGTAGTGACAAACTTAGCCAGCCCCAGCATTTT | TRBJ1-5 | . | TRBV19 | .
CASRGLAEPDTQYF | TGTGCCAGCCGAGGACTAGCGGAGCCAGATACGCAGTATTTT | TRBJ2-3 | . | TRBV2 | TRBD2
CASSPLGSTYEQYF | TGTGCCAGCAGCCCCTTGGGATCAACCTACGAGCAGTACTTC | TRBJ2-7 | . | TRBV7-6 | .
CASSLNRASGVYEQYF | TGTGCCAGCAGCCTCAACCGGGCTAGCGGAGTCTACGAGCAGTACTTC | TRBJ2-7 | . | TRBV9 | TRBD2
CATSRVGTVRNEKLFF | TGTGCCACCAGCAGAGTCGGGACAGTAAGGAATGAAAAACTGTTTTTT | TRBJ1-4 | . | TRBV15 | TRBD1
CASSYSAGQGNEQFF | TGTGCCAGCAGTTACTCGGCGGGGCAGGGGAATGAGCAGTTCTTC | TRBJ2-1 | . | TRBV6-6 | .
CASSRGDDEQFF | TGTGCCAGCAGCCGCGGTGACGATGAGCAGTTCTTC | TRBJ2-1 | . | TRBV5-6 | .
CASSENPEQFF | TGCGCCAGCAGTGAGAATCCGGAGCAGTTCTTC | TRBJ2-1 | . | TRBV10-2 | .
CASSPESEGMNTEAFF | TGCGCCAGCAGCCCCGAATCGGAGGGTATGAACACTGAAGCTTTCTTT | TRBJ1-1 | . | TRBV4-3 | .
CATSSRGGLAGTYEQYF | TGTGCCACCAGCTCCCGGGGGGGACTAGCGGGAACCTACGAGCAGTACTTC | TRBJ2-7 | . | TRBV15 | TRBD2
CASSVGLAGGYEQFF | TGTGCCAGCAGCGTAGGCCTAGCGGGAGGGTATGAGCAGTTCTTC | TRBJ2-1 | . | TRBV9 | TRBD2
CASSAYRGMSIQFF | TGTGCCAGCAGCGCCTACAGGGGCATGTCGATTCAGTTCTTC | TRBJ2-1 | . | TRBV9 | TRBD1
CASRAISGPTYNEQFF | TGCGCCAGCAGAGCAATTAGCGGGCCTACCTACAATGAGCAGTTCTTC | TRBJ2-1 | . | TRBV5-1 | TRBD2
CASSEEAGQGGNTIYF | TGTGCCAGCAGTGAAGAGGCCGGGCAGGGTGGAAACACCATATATTTT | TRBJ1-3 | . | TRBV2 | .
CSVWTAEPSHEQYF | TGCAGCGTCTGGACAGCCGAACCCTCTCACGAGCAGTACTTC | TRBJ2-7 | . | TRBV29-1 | .
CASSIAGPYEQYF | TGTGCCAGCAGCATCGCCGGGCCCTACGAGCAGTACTTC | TRBJ2-7 | . | TRBV11-2 | .
CASSPGAGGPGDTQYF | TGTGCCAGCAGCCCCGGGGCGGGAGGGCCTGGAGATACGCAGTATTTT | TRBJ2-3 | . | TRBV7-6 | TRBD2
CASSLRSRLEETQYF | TGTGCCAGCAGCTTAAGGTCCAGGTTGGAAGAGACCCAGTACTTC | TRBJ2-5 | . | TRBV7-2 | .
CASSVGGLNTEAFF | TGCGCCAGCAGTGTTGGGGGGTTGAACACTGAAGCTTTCTTT | TRBJ1-1 | . | TRBV10-2 | .
CASSVEQLSFEQFF | TGTGCCAGCAGTGTGGAACAGCTTAGCTTTGAGCAGTTCTTC | TRBJ2-1 | . | TRBV27 | .
CASSFRAVSTDTQYF | TGTGCCAGCAGTTTTCGGGCAGTTAGCACAGATACGCAGTATTTT | TRBJ2-3 | . | TRBV28 | .
CASSFGTGGQETQYF | TGTGCCAGCAGCTTCGGCACAGGGGGCCAGGAGACCCAGTACTTC | TRBJ2-5 | . | TRBV5-6 | TRBD1
CASSLVATGIFMRTDTQYF | TGTGCCAGCAGCTTAGTCGCGACAGGGATTTTTATGCGCACAGATACGCAGTATTTT | TRBJ2-3 | . | TRBV7-8 | TRBD1
CASRHRGSGDTQYF | TGTGCCAGCAGACACAGGGGGTCAGGAGATACGCAGTATTTT | TRBJ2-3 | . | TRBV6-5 | TRBD1
CASSAPVASETQYF | TGTGCCAGCAGCGCCCCGGTGGCTTCAGAGACCCAGTACTTC | TRBJ2-5 | . | TRBV9 | .
CASTLGGSPNEKLFF | TGTGCCAGCACCCTAGGCGGGTCTCCGAATGAAAAACTGTTTTTT | TRBJ1-4 | . | TRBV9 | .
CATTGGKETQYF | TGTGCCACGACAGGGGGGAAAGAGACCCAGTACTTC | TRBJ2-5 | . | TRBV5-4 | TRBD1
CASSQPDRVRYEQFF | TGCGCCAGCAGTCAACCGGACAGGGTAAGGTATGAGCAGTTCTTC | TRBJ2-1 | . | TRBV23-1 | TRBD1
CASSLGSRQPQHF | TGTGCCAGCAGTTTAGGCAGTCGCCAGCCCCAGCATTTT | TRBJ1-5 | . | TRBV27 | .
CACTGGSNTGELFF | TGTGCCTGTACTGGGGGGTCTAACACCGGGGAGCTGTTTTTT | TRBJ2-2 | . | TRBV30 | .